A single sample gave rise to the 22 T cell receptor beta chains below, sequenced in a study of blood T cell repertoires in COVID-19. Method: immunoSEQ multiplex PCR; TCRdb's copy keeps in-frame clones and lacks some. The sample comprises about 210,000 clones, under 90% of which are singletons, and 2% to 3% rests with the top ten. Source material: peripheral blood. These receptors were obtained from a middle-aged woman with active or convalescent COVID-19.

The CDR3 loop is CASSEGQGLWAEAFF. As DNA, the CDR3 is TGTGCCAGCAGCGAAGGACAGGGCCTATGGGCTGAAGCTTTCTTT. This sequence joins TRBV9 and TRBJ1-1; TRBD1 aligns across 8 bases. CDR3 length: 15 amino acids. Germline V CDR1 and CDR2: SGDLS, YYNGEE. Trimming cost V 3 bases and J 6 bases; bases outside gene matches: 10. Filled out from reference TRBV9 and TRBJ1-1, the complete variable domain reads DSGVTQTPKHLITATGQRVTLRCSPRSGDLSVYWYQQSLDQGLQFLIQYYNGEERAKGNILERFSAQQFPDLHSELNLSSLELGDSALYFCASSEGQGLWAEAFFGQGTRLTVV.

The chain combines TRBV6-5 with TRBJ1-3; 7 bases fit TRBD1. Germline loops: CDR1 MNHEY, CDR2 SVGAGI. V dropped 2 bases and J dropped 0; count of bases not matched to a gene: 4. CDR3 length: 16 amino acids. The CDR3 sequence: CASSYGGTVSGNTIYF. The CDR3 nucleotides are TGTGCCAGCAGTTACGGAGGGACAGTCTCTGGAAACACCATATATTTT.

J is TRBJ1-1 and V is TRBV10-2; a possible D gene is TRBD1 (5 bases). V lost 6 bases, J lost 5 bases, and 7 bases lay in between. The CDR3 loop spans 11 amino acids. Germline V gives CDR1 WSHSY, CDR2 SAAADI. The CDR3 loop is CASRQGTEAFF. Written as DNA, the CDR3 is TGCGCCAGCAGGCAGGGAACTGAAGCTTTCTTT.

This sequence joins TRBV30 and TRBJ2-7, with D unclear. V was trimmed by 5 bases and J by 3 bases, leaving 11 bases between them. The CDR3 totals 12 residues. Germline lookup yields CDR1 GTSNPN and CDR2 SVGIG (reference sequence). The CDR3 spells CAWGIGHYEQYF. For the CDR3, the DNA is TGTGCCTGGGGGATTGGGCACTACGAGCAGTACTTC.

This clone showed up just once. J is TRBJ1-2 and V is TRBV3-1 (or the pseudogene TRBV3-2); TRBD1 might be the D (5 bases). Germline assignment: CDR1 LGHDT and CDR2 YNNKEL (reference sequence). V was shortened by 2 bases and J by 1 base, with 17 bases between the two germline ends. The CDR3 is 17 amino acids. CDR3: CASSQWGSPQVNYGYTF. The CDR3 DNA sequence: TGTGCCAGCAGCCAATGGGGCAGCCCCCAAGTTAACTATGGCTACACCTTC.

The chain is built from TRBV4-3 and TRBJ2-5, with 9 bases aligning to TRBD2. Looked up from germline, CDR1 is LGHNA and CDR2 is YSLEER. V lost 4 bases to trimming and J lost 5 bases; unmatched junction nucleotides: 11. This CDR3 has 16 amino acids. Written as DNA, the CDR3 is TGCGCCAGCAGCCCCTCAGGCGGGGGGGGTCGGGAGACCCAGTACTTC. This encodes CASSPSGGGGRETQYF.

In its sample, this clone was seen a few times. The chain employs TRBV28 and TRBJ1-1; no definite D call. Germline V lookup: CDR1 MDHEN, CDR2 SYDVKM. Deletions cut 7 bases from V and 6 bases from J, with 21 bases between. The CDR3 extends over 15 amino acids. As DNA, the CDR3 is TGTGCCAGCACTCCCCAATTCGGGAGTTCGGCTGAAGCTTTCTTT. Its protein product is CASTPQFGSSAEAFF.

The J gene is TRBJ1-2, the V gene TRBV5-1, with D maybe TRBD1 (6 bases). Per the germline V gene, CDR1 is SGHRS and CDR2 is YFSETQ. Deletions cut 4 bases from V and 4 bases from J, with 14 bases between. The CDR3 is 14 residues long. The CDR3 coding sequence is TGCGCCAGCAGCATGGGGGGGCCCGGCTATGGCTACACCTTC. Amino acids: CASSMGGPGYGYTF.

The chain is built from TRBV3-1 (or the pseudogene TRBV3-2) and TRBJ2-3; no definite D call. Germline CDR1 reads LGHDT; CDR2 reads YNNKEL (reference sequence). The CDR3 length is 12 residues. V lost 4 bases and J 4 bases, leaving 6 bases between the germline ends. Written as DNA, the CDR3 is TGTGCCAGCAGCCCCCGGGCAGATACGCAGTATTTT. This gives the protein CASSPRADTQYF.

The CDR3 loop is CAITLDRVNTEAFF. Written as DNA, the CDR3 is TGTGCCATCACTTTAGACAGGGTTAACACTGAAGCTTTCTTT. V usage is TRBV10-3 and J usage is TRBJ1-1, with 7 bases matching TRBD1. With V trimmed by 7 bases and J by 2 bases, 7 bases remained unmatched. The CDR3 has 14 residues. The germline V gene has CDR1 ENHRY and CDR2 SYGVKD.

The V and J genes are TRBV6-5 and TRBJ1-5, with TRBD1 matching 7 bases. Germline V lookup: CDR1 MNHEY, CDR2 SVGAGI. V gave up 6 bases and J gave up 6 bases; unmatched junction bases: 5. The CDR3 is 13 amino acids. The DNA of the CDR3 is TGTGCCAGCAGATCGACAGGGAGTCAGCCCCAGCATTTT. It specifies CASRSTGSQPQHF.

This chain's CDR3 is CASSQVQGPYEQYF. In DNA form, the CDR3 reads TGTGCCAGCAGCCAAGTGCAGGGCCCCTACGAGCAGTACTTC. The gene calls are TRBV3-1 (or the pseudogene TRBV3-2) and TRBJ2-7; D is possibly TRBD1 (5 bases). The CDR3 spans 14 residues. V lost 1 base, J lost 2 bases, and 9 bases lay in between. CDR1 and CDR2 (germline): LGHDT, YNNKEL (reference sequence).

The chain recombines TRBV11-2 with TRBJ1-6; D unclear. Germline CDR1 SGHAT, CDR2 FQNNGV. This CDR3 is 16 amino acids long. The V end was cut by 5 bases, the J end by 7 bases, with 18 bases between. The CDR3 reads CASSHSGRALNSPLHF. The CDR3 DNA follows: TGTGCCAGCAGCCATTCGGGGAGGGCTTTAAATTCACCCCTCCACTTT.

The chain recombines TRBV6-5 with TRBJ2-3; TRBD2 is a possible D gene (6 bases). Between the trimmed V and J ends, which lost 5 bases and 4 bases, there was a span of 13 bases. The CDR3 loop spans 14 amino acids. CDR1 MNHEY and CDR2 SVGAGI come from the germline V gene. The CDR3 DNA reads as TGTGCCAGCAGTCGACTAGTATTCGCAGATACGCAGTATTTT. It translates to CASSRLVFADTQYF.

V gene TRBV19 combines with J gene TRBJ1-5, with D maybe TRBD1 (5 bases). Trimming cost V 6 bases and J 3 bases, with 15 bases left between them. Per germline, CDR1 LNHDA and CDR2 SQIVND (reference sequence). The CDR3 totals 15 residues. In DNA, the CDR3 is TGTGCCAGTAGGTGGGGAGGGGCATCCAATCAGCCCCAGCATTTT. Amino acid sequence: CASRWGGASNQPQHF.

As to this clone: The same CDR3 is also encoded by other DNA sequences in this sample. V is TRBV12-3 or TRBV12-4 and J is TRBJ1-1; 7 bases line up with TRBD1. With 1 base clipped from V and 5 bases from J, the junction kept 1 base outside the gene matches. The CDR3 is made up of 13 amino acids. The CDR3 DNA reads as TGTGCCAGCAGTTTAGACAGGGGAACTGAAGCTTTCTTT. Translating it yields CASSLDRGTEAFF.

The rearrangement joins TRBV5-1 to TRBJ1-6, with D possibly matching TRBD1 (6 bases). Germline CDR1 is SGHRS and CDR2 is YFSETQ. The V end was cut by 1 base, the J end by 2 bases, with 19 bases between. This CDR3 comprises 19 residues. CDR3 sequence: CASSLYDHRAVAYNSPLHF. For the CDR3, the DNA is TGCGCCAGCAGCTTGTACGACCACAGGGCAGTCGCCTATAATTCACCCCTCCACTTT. Complete variable domain (other parts from reference TRBV5-1 and TRBJ1-6): KAGVTQTPRYLIKTRGQQVTLSCSPISGHRSVSWYQQTPGQGLQFLFEYFSETQRNKGNFPGRFSGRQFSNSRSEMNVSTLELGDSALYLCASSLYDHRAVAYNSPLHFGNGTRLTVT.

The genes are TRBV9 and TRBJ2-3; 10 bases map to TRBD2. The J segment lost 2 bases and the V segment lost 3 bases, leaving 3 bases of the junction unmatched. This CDR3 comprises 15 residues. Germline V CDR1 and CDR2: SGDLS, YYNGEE. The CDR3 DNA sequence: TGTGCCAGCAGCGGAAGCGGGGGGGCCACAGATACGCAGTATTTT. Translated, it gives CASSGSGGATDTQYF. The full variable domain, rest sourced from reference TRBV9 and TRBJ2-3, is DSGVTQTPKHLITATGQRVTLRCSPRSGDLSVYWYQQSLDQGLQFLIQYYNGEERAKGNILERFSAQQFPDLHSELNLSSLELGDSALYFCASSGSGGATDTQYFGPGTRLTVL.

The CDR3 is CASSLSSGTGKGETQYF. CDR3 nucleotide sequence: TGTGCCAGCAGTTTATCGTCCGGGACAGGGAAAGGAGAGACCCAGTACTTC. V usage is TRBV27 and J usage is TRBJ2-5; 9 nucleotides line up with TRBD1. In germline, CDR1 is MNHEY, CDR2 SMNVEV (reference sequence). V shed 0 bases and J 4 bases; nucleotides not matched to a gene: 9. This CDR3 is 17 amino acids long.

V gene TRBV15 combines with J gene TRBJ1-1; D is undetermined. Between the trimmed V and J ends, which lost 8 bases and 5 bases, there was a span of 12 bases. Germline-derived CDR1 and CDR2 are LNHNV and YYDKDF (reference sequence). CDR3 length: 12 amino acids. CDR3 in DNA: TGTGCCACCCGCACCGGTGAGACTGAAGCTTTCTTT. Translation gives CATRTGETEAFF.

V and J are TRBV9 and TRBJ1-4; 10 bases line up with TRBD1. The CDR3 contains 15 residues. CDR1 SGDLS and CDR2 YYNGEE come from the germline V gene. V lost 3 bases, J lost 9 bases, and 8 bases stayed unmatched. CDR3 nucleotides: TGTGCCAGCAGCGCAGGGGGACAGGGGAATCAAAAACTGTTTTTT. Translated, it gives CASSAGGQGNQKLFF.

The chain recombines TRBV9 with TRBJ2-2; 11 bases align to TRBD2. Germline V CDR1 and CDR2: SGDLS, YYNGEE. Germline trimming cut 1 base from V and 5 bases from J; bases unmatched to any gene: 4. CDR3 length: 16 amino acids. CDR3 DNA sequence: TGTGCCAGCAGCGTACTAACTAGCGGGAGTACCGGGGAGCTGTTTTTT. It specifies CASSVLTSGSTGELFF.